This is a list of T cell receptor beta chains from one sample in a study of blood T cell repertoires in COVID-19. TCRdb's table, derived via immunoSEQ multiplex PCR, lists solely in-frame clones and lacks some. The sample consists of about 180,000 clones, roughly 87% of them appearing once. The specimen sequenced was PBMCs or T cells enriched from blood (not recorded which). The source of these receptors is a human donor with acute COVID-19. The donor label of this sample is uncertain. Each CDR3 is given with its conserved first and last residue.

11 TRBJ2-5 TRBV2 CASRAQETQYF
15 TRBJ2-2 TRBV24-1 CATSEGQGNTGELFF
14 TRBJ2-7 TRBV7-2 CASSLTTGTYEQYF
13 TRBJ1-1 TRBV12-5 CASGLGGATEAFF
16 TRBJ2-2 TRBV19 CASSMRMGQGAGELFF
17 TRBJ2-7 TRBV5-1 CASSLEGHVRYSYEQYF
14 TRBJ2-3 TRBV10-3 CAISEQGETDTQYF
14 TRBJ1-1 TRBV11-3 CASSPDPPGTEAFF
10 TRBJ1-2 TRBV6-1 CASSEGTLTF
14 TRBJ1-1 TRBV30 CAWSVRGGHTEAFF
13 TRBJ1-1 TRBV18 CASSPQGDTEAFF
17 TRBJ2-2 TRBV7-9 CASSLDPGLANTGELFF
14 TRBJ1-1 TRBV4-2 CASSQETVPTEAFF
14 TRBJ2-1 TRBV5-5 CASSPGTSGGEQFF
16 TRBJ1-1 TRBV7-9 CASRLLGQGPNTEAFF
15 TRBJ1-1 TRBV13 CASSLEAGAGTEAFF
15 TRBJ1-5 TRBV27 CASSFTGTGYQPQHF
15 TRBJ1-1 TRBV7-9 CASRVEGASNTEAFF
13 TRBJ2-7 TRBV2 CASGGHLGPEQYF
13 TRBJ2-5 TRBV7-2 CASSWRGPETQYF
15 TRBJ2-1 TRBV7-2 CASSLVGGANNEQFF
14 TRBJ2-7 TRBV10-2 CASSGTGTSYEQYF